This paragraph covers one T cell receptor (beta chain) sequence. By sample share, this clonotype is medium-sized (0.01 to 0.1%). Its antigen remains unidentified. No base quality information exists; no much larger clone differs at one position. This specimen comes from a study of HIV-infected patients and healthy controls (dated by TCRdb to the mid-2010s). About the full investigation: CD4 counts rose modestly but significantly in about 85% of the 16 patients after three months of therapy, yet stayed below normal ranges. No consistent shift in CD8 counts was seen during early therapy, whereas a slight rise was seen in the CD4:CD8 ratio. An undetectable viral load was attained by 11 of 16 patients by the second bleed and by all patients after a further year of therapy. Relative to controls, total CDR3 counts per chain did not differ significantly, and patients lacked overall T-cell lymphocytopenia. The question the study tested was whether immune perturbation and reconstitution could be captured by deep TCR repertoire sequencing of small blood samples from HIV patients.

There are 15 amino acids in the CDR3, from cysteine to phenylalanine inclusive. Only the CDR3 region is kept as DNA, spanning 45 bases read in frame from base 1. V is shortened by 1 base, J by 2 bases, and the region joining them spans 9 bases. The germline V gene (reference sequence) provides CDR1 LNHDA and CDR2 SQIVND. After antiretroviral therapy began, follow-up blood was collected from HIV-infected patients roughly three months, about 14 weeks, later. Whole blood was used without fractionating the cells, so the repertoire represented all peripheral T cells without sorting. A roughly 2.4 ml sample of peripheral blood was drawn into Tempus tubes for RNA extraction. Patients with febrile or AIDS-related illness, tumors, hepatitis B or C coinfection, immunomodulatory therapy, recent vaccination or treatment interruptions were excluded from enrollment. Residual genomic DNA was removed with the TURBO-DNase kit and globin mRNA was depleted with GLOBINclear.

Beyond this particular receptor, the publication reports: Only sixteen HIV-infected individuals were processed, which the authors considered a major limit on how widely the findings apply. In the samples, alpha-beta chain pairing was left undetermined. Most CMV-associated CDR3s became more frequent during therapy, although their change was not significant, whereas HIV-associated CDR3s showed a significant decrease in frequency. The use of whole blood limited sequencing depth and precluded separation of the dynamics of distinct T-cell subpopulations. Only roughly 12 weeks of therapy was reflected in the treated samples, a period arguably too short to observe immune reconstitution given low adult thymic output. The observed differences in diversity were not explained by the slight differences in age and sex profiles between the study cohorts. More CDR3s were shared between individuals among healthy controls than among HIV+ patients, as measured by Jaccard index and by the count of highly shared sequences. Alpha-chain CDR3s from MAIT cells appeared at high frequency in healthy controls but were severely depleted in HIV+ repertoires. Healthy control repertoires showed roughly threefold more distinct CDR3s and higher Shannon diversity than untreated HIV+ repertoires. HIV-infected repertoires had significantly higher mean Gini indices than controls, possibly reflecting oligoclonality. Differing numbers of distinct sequences in patients and controls hindered comparison, and size-matching assigned excessive weight to rare events in the HIV-infected data. Significantly different mean usage between HIV-infected patients and controls was observed for eight alpha and eight beta V genes. Donor HLA types were not determined in the study. Size-matched repertoire data did not replicate the apparent post-therapy recovery of the Gini index in HIV-infected patients.

Roughly 510 ng RNA was reverse transcribed with SuperScript III using primers against the alpha and beta constant regions. Separate alpha and beta chain libraries were generated by chain-specific third strand synthesis with multiplexing indices. The protocol used a single primer pair to amplify all rearrangements within a chain, which avoided primer bias, and attached molecular barcodes to each cDNA molecule. Purified cDNA was ligated with T4 RNA Ligase 1 onto a 5' RACE adapter bearing a random hexamer and the SP2 sequencing primer site. With slow temperature ramps used to favor optimal annealing, second strand synthesis was primed from the SP2 site with Phusion polymerase. Two random hexamer sequences, both added before amplification and joined together, made up the 12-nucleotide barcode of each molecule. P5 and P7 adapter elements plus a second index were added in a short first PCR, which was followed by an approximately 21-cycle amplification PCR with P5s and P7 primers. In total the libraries went through around 26 PCR cycles, after which the libraries were quantified on a Qubit, sized on a Bioanalyzer, and diluted to approximately 4.2 nM. Normalized libraries were sequenced on an Illumina MiSeq with 2 x 250 paired-end kits. Reverse transcription reactions were cleaned up on MinElute columns and eluted into about 9.3 ul Tris-Cl. Adapter ligations were incubated for 23 hours at 16 degrees C and subsequently purified with AMPure XP beads at a 1:1 ratio. Regarding the original processing steps: A modified Decombinator processed the demultiplexed FASTQ files and output V, J, insert and barcode information. Sequences sharing a barcode but differing from the dominant sequence were discarded as errors, and barcodes clustered at Levenshtein distance 3 were counted to estimate original cDNA molecules. For downstream analyses, the R packages ineq, vegan, igraph and RCytoscape were used, along with IMGT nomenclature and CDR3 definitions. V gene usage was computed over distinct sequences, each TCR counted once to avoid skew from clonal expansion. Similarity networks connected unique CDR3 amino acid sequences within a donor whenever two sequences differed by a single Levenshtein edit. Published HIV-specific CDR3s (around 100 alpha, 600 to 750 beta) and CMV-specific CDR3s (more than 12 alpha, a few hundred beta) were compiled and searched for in the repertoires. Lower sequence numbers were not the cause of the decreased diversity in patients, as random subsampling to size-matched repertoires showed. TCRdb took the public reads, trimmed them with fastp at Q25, ran MiXCR for clone calling and kept in-frame beta chains. Entries that share a CDR3 protein sequence are merged under the most common genes and DNA. The V and J calls were determined by TCRdb, not by the authors. Here the sample has roughly 5,000 distinct CDR3 sequences; approximately 22% occur a single time. 25% to 30% of the sample is held by the ten biggest clonotypes.

The source of this sequence is an adult with HIV infection. This receptor chain uses TRBV19 and TRBJ2-1; TRBD2 could be the D gene, as 6 bases match. This specimen was blood, taken during antiretroviral therapy. The DNA is as follows: TGTGCCAGTAGTATAGTTAGCGGACCCTACAATGAGCAGTTCTTC. Its coded protein is CASSIVSGPYNEQFF.